Listed below are T cell receptor beta chains from one sample, sequenced in a study of glioma-infiltrating T cells. TCRdb called the multiplex PCR reads again in MiXCR, with one record for every CDR3 protein. This sample has some 110,000 distinct CDR3 sequences, with around 23% found just once. The sequencing input was glioma tissue, nonneoplastic brain tissue, or PBMCs (not recorded which). The receptors derive from a human donor with low-grade glioma or glioblastoma, undergoing nonglioma brain surgery, or in good health (not recorded which). The CDR3 runs from the conserved cysteine through the conserved F or W. Each record gives: V gene, D gene, clone size, J gene, CDR3 DNA, CDR3 protein. A D gene is named only where the DNA matches it firmly. Not all rows give a size; the values are once, few, many and, for expanded clones, a class.

TRBV3-1	-	many	TRBJ2-7	TGTGCCAGCAGCCTCGGGACACATTCCTACGAGCAGTACTTC	CASSLGTHSYEQYF
TRBV6-2/TRBV6-3	-	many	TRBJ2-7	TGTGCCAGCAGTTACTCGACGATTAGGAGCGAGCAGTACTTC	CASSYSTIRSEQYF
TRBV18	-	many	TRBJ2-4	TGTGCCAGCTCACCCCTTTCGGGAATTTCCATAGCCAAAAACATTCAGTACTTC	CASSPLSGISIAKNIQYF
TRBV24-1	-	many	TRBJ1-1	TGTGCCACCAGTGCCGCTGACAGGAACACTGAAGCTTTCTTT	CATSAADRNTEAFF
TRBV6-4	-	many	TRBJ2-3	TGTGCCAGCAGTGCCCTTTTGGGGGAAGATACGCAGTATTTT	CASSALLGEDTQYF
TRBV2	-	many	TRBJ2-1	TGTGCCAGCAGGAGGGATAGATGGGGCTCCTACAATGAGCAGTTCTTC	CASRRDRWGSYNEQFF
TRBV6-6	-	many	TRBJ2-7	TGTGCCAGCAGTTACTCGTGGCCGTACTACGAGCAGTACTTC	CASSYSWPYYEQYF
TRBV7-9	TRBD1	many	TRBJ1-2	TGTGCCAGCAGCCGGGGACAGGCCATCTATGGCTACACCTTC	CASSRGQAIYGYTF
TRBV5-1	-	-	TRBJ2-5	TGCGCCAGCAGCGTTCCTCGGGACACCCAAGAGACCCAGTACTTC	CASSVPRDTQETQYF
TRBV28	-	-	TRBJ1-5	TGTGCCAGCGGGTCTGCCAGATACTATAGCAATCAGCCCAAGCATTTT	CASGSARYYSNQPKHF
TRBV3-1	TRBD2	few	TRBJ2-1	TGTGCCAGCGGCCAAGGGACTAGCGGGAGGGCCGCCTACAATGAGCAGTTCTTC	CASGQGTSGRAAYNEQFF
TRBV7-9	-	many	TRBJ1-1	TGTGCCAGCAGCCCATGGGGGGAGAACACTGAAGCTTTCTTT	CASSPWGENTEAFF
TRBV4-3	-	many	TRBJ2-3	TGCGCCAGCAGCCCGTCGGGGCTAGGGGACACAGATACGCAGTATTTT	CASSPSGLGDTDTQYF
TRBV3-1	-	many	TRBJ2-7	TGTGCCAGCAGCCAGGACTATTTCTACGAGCAGTACTTC	CASSQDYFYEQYF
TRBV19	TRBD2	-	TRBJ2-7	TGTGCCACTAGGACTAGCGGCACCTACGAGCAGTACTTC	CATRTSGTYEQYF
TRBV4-1	-	many	TRBJ2-5	TGCGCCAGCAGCCAAGAGCGGGAAGGGACCCAGTACTTC	CASSQEREGTQYF
TRBV7-9	TRBD2	-	TRBJ2-7	TGTGCCAGCGGCCCAACTAGCGGACAAACCTACGAGCAGTACTTC	CASGPTSGQTYEQYF
TRBV7-2	-	many	TRBJ2-7	TGTGCCAGCAGTTTCCAGGGGGGGTACTACGAGCAGTACTTC	CASSFQGGYYEQYF